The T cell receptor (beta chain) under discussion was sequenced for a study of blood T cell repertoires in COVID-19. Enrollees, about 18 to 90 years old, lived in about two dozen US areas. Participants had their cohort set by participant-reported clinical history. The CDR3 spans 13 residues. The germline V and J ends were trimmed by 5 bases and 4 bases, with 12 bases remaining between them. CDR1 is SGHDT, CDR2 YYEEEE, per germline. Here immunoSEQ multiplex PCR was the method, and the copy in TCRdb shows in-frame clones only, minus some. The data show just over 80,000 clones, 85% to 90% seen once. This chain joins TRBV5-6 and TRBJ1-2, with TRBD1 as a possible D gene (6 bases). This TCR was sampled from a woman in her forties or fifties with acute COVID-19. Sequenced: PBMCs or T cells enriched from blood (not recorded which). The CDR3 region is CASRRDTFYGYTF. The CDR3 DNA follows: TGTGCCAGCAGACGGGACACTTTCTATGGCTACACCTTC.